The 5 T cell receptor beta chains below all came from one sample that was sequenced in a study of graft-versus-host responses after intestinal transplantation. These receptors' antigens are unknown. Data came from immunoSEQ multiplex PCR; TCRdb stores just in-frame clones and leaves some out. Among 100,000 to 140,000 clones listed, roughly 87% were seen once. The source was unstimulated CD4+ T cells sorted from spleen or lymph node cells, collected before transplant. These receptors all stem from a human donor who was the organ donor for an intestinal transplant.

This chain connects TRBV10-3 to TRBJ1-4; no firm D call. From germline, CDR1 is ENHRY and CDR2 SYGVKD. The CDR3 extends over 13 amino acids. Trimming removed 3 bases from V and 0 bases from J, with 2 bases in between. The CDR3 protein is CAISESTNEKLFF. The CDR3 DNA follows: TGTGCCATCAGTGAATCAACTAATGAAAAACTGTTTTTT.

The chain carries TRBV7-2 and TRBJ2-3; D is undetermined. Germline lookup yields CDR1 SGHTA and CDR2 FQGNSA. V dropped 1 base and J dropped 6 bases, with 14 bases sitting between them. The CDR3 is made up of 15 amino acids. In nucleotides, the CDR3 is TGTGCCAGCAGCTTAGTTCCACTAAATGTGGATACGCAGTATTTT. This encodes CASSLVPLNVDTQYF.

The rearrangement links TRBV11-1 to TRBJ2-7; possible D gene TRBD2, 6 bases. Deletions cut 5 bases from V and 3 bases from J, with 14 bases between. Looked up from germline, CDR1 is SGHAT and CDR2 is FQDESV (reference sequence). The CDR3 has 14 residues. The CDR3 bases are TGTGCCAGCAGCAAAGGGGACTTCAACTACGAGCAGTACTTC. Translating it yields CASSKGDFNYEQYF.

The V and J genes are TRBV6-5 and TRBJ1-3, with no clear D. V was pared by 2 bases and J by 4 bases, with 6 bases between. CDR1 and CDR2 (germline): MNHEY, SVGAGI. CDR3 length: 13 amino acids. CDR3 bases: TGTGCCAGCAGTTACGGCCAAGGAAACACCATATATTTT. Translated: CASSYGQGNTIYF.

This chain connects TRBV9 to TRBJ2-5, with TRBD2 matching over 7 bases. CDR1 and CDR2 from the germline V gene are SGDLS and YYNGEE. Germline trimming cut 0 bases from V and 4 bases from J; bases unmatched to any gene: 6. This CDR3 is built from 15 residues. The CDR3 DNA sequence: TGTGCCAGCAGCGTAGAAGGGAGCGGGACAGAGACCCAGTACTTC. It is translated as CASSVEGSGTETQYF.